Each of the 6 T cell receptor beta chains below was sequenced from the same sample in a study of blood T cell repertoires in COVID-19. Only in-frame clones appear in the TCRdb table, and some are missing; sequencing was by immunoSEQ multiplex PCR. Altogether 390,000 or so clones are present, roughly four fifths being singletons, with the ten largest covering approximately 5%. The sequencing input was PBMCs or T cells enriched from blood (not recorded which). These receptors all come from a woman between 45 and 65 years old who had recovered from COVID-19.

The DNA for the CDR3 is TGTGCCAGCAGCTTAGGTACGGCGGGGACTCTATCTGGAAACACCATATATTTT. Translated, it gives CASSLGTAGTLSGNTIYF. The chain carries TRBV7-7 and TRBJ1-3; D may be TRBD1 (5 bases). In germline, CDR1 is SSHAT, CDR2 FNYEAQ (reference sequence). V lost 1 base, J lost 1 base, and 17 bases lay in between. The CDR3 loop spans 18 amino acids.

V and J are TRBV11-1 and TRBJ2-1; possible D gene TRBD1, 6 bases. This CDR3 spans 15 amino acids. Between the trimmed V and J ends, which lost 6 bases and 4 bases, there was a span of 16 bases. Germline V CDR1 and CDR2: SGHAT, FQDESV (reference sequence). The DNA of the CDR3 is TGTGCCAGCAGTCGGGACACCGGGGATTACAATGAGCAGTTCTTC. Translation: CASSRDTGDYNEQFF.

The chain combines TRBV27 with TRBJ2-3; tentative D call: TRBD1 (7 bases). The CDR3 spans 15 residues. Germline V lookup: CDR1 MNHEY, CDR2 SMNVEV (reference sequence). Trimming took 7 bases from V and 2 from J, leaving 16 bases between them. CDR3 region: CASTVAGQPTDTQYF. The CDR3 region has the DNA TGTGCCAGCACCGTGGCGGGACAGCCCACAGATACGCAGTATTTT.

The V call is TRBV4-1, the J call TRBJ1-1, with a tentative D call TRBD1 (5 bases). CDR1 and CDR2 (germline): MGHRA, YSYEKL. Trimming removed 3 bases from V and 3 bases from J, with 11 bases in between. The CDR3 has 14 amino acids. The CDR3: CASSQVPRDTEAFF. The CDR3 region has the DNA TGCGCCAGCAGCCAGGTACCCAGGGACACTGAAGCTTTCTTT.

With regard to this clone: Other nucleotide sequences from this sample produce the same CDR3. This sequence joins TRBV9 and TRBJ1-4; 7 bases are a match to TRBD1. With V trimmed by 2 bases and J by 3 bases, 1 base remained unmatched. The CDR3 extends over 14 amino acids. Germline V lookup: CDR1 SGDLS, CDR2 YYNGEE. The CDR3 DNA reads TGTGCCAGCAGCGTCGGGACAGCTAATGAAAAACTGTTTTTT. This sequence encodes CASSVGTANEKLFF.

The CDR3 is CASSLGLSTDTQYF. The CDR3, as DNA: TGTGCCAGCAGTTTGGGACTGAGCACAGATACGCAGTATTTT. The chain couples TRBV6-5 to TRBJ2-3; D is perhaps TRBD2 (6 bases). Germline V CDR1 and CDR2: MNHEY, SVGAGI. CDR3 length equals 14 residues. The V end was cut by 4 bases, the J end by 0 bases, with 8 bases between.